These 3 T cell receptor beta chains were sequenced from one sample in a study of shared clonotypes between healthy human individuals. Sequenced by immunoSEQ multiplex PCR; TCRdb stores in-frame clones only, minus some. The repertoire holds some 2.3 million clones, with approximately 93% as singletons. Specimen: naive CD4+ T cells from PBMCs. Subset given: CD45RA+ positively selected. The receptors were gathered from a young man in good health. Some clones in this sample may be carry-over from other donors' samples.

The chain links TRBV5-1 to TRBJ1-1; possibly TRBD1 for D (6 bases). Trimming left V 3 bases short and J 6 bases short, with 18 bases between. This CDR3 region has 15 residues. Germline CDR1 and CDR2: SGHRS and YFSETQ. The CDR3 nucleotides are TGCGCCAGCAGCTCCAGTTTAACAGGGTTCCCTGAAGCTTTCTTT. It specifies CASSSSLTGFPEAFF.

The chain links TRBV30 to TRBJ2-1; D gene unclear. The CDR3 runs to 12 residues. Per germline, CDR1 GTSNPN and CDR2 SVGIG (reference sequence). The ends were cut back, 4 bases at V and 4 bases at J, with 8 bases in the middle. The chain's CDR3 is CAWKGWYNEQFF. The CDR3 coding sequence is TGTGCCTGGAAAGGGTGGTACAATGAGCAGTTCTTC.

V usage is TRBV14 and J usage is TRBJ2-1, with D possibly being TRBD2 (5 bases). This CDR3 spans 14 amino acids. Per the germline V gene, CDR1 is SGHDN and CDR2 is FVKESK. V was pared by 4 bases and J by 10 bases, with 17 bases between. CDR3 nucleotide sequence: TGTGCCAGCAGCCTCGGAGGAGGCCCGCCGGAGCAGTTCTTC. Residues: CASSLGGGPPEQFF. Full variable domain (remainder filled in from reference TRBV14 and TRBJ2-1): EAGVTQFPSHSVIEKGQTVTLRCDPISGHDNLYWYRRVMGKEIKFLLHFVKESKQDESGMPNNRFLAERTGGTYSTLKVQPAELEDSGVYFCASSLGGGPPEQFFGPGTRLTVL.